This T cell receptor (beta chain) was recorded in a study of long-term antiretroviral therapy in people with HIV. About the study: Samples collected earliest predate the 2015 immediate-ART recommendation by about a decade.

Study-level findings and limits: The range of CDR3 lengths in HIV repertoires proved narrower than that found in controls.

The assay used was immunoSEQ (version v3.0), run at survey level. Only in-frame clones appear in the TCRdb table, and some are missing; sequencing was by immunoSEQ multiplex PCR. This sample has about 25,000 clones, with 80% to 90% found just once. A word on this clone: Its antigen remains unidentified.

V dropped 0 bases and J dropped 3 bases, with 9 bases sitting between them. Germline loops: CDR1 MNHNS, CDR2 SASEGT. CDR3 size: 14 residues. The sample here was unsorted PBMCs, taken 3 years after starting antiretroviral therapy. The chain uses TRBV6-1 and TRBJ2-7; D unresolved. The clonotype originates from a man aged 18 to 35 with HIV. This CDR3 is CASSEAVLSYEQYF. For the CDR3, the DNA is TGTGCCAGCAGTGAAGCGGTTTTAAGCTACGAGCAGTACTTC.